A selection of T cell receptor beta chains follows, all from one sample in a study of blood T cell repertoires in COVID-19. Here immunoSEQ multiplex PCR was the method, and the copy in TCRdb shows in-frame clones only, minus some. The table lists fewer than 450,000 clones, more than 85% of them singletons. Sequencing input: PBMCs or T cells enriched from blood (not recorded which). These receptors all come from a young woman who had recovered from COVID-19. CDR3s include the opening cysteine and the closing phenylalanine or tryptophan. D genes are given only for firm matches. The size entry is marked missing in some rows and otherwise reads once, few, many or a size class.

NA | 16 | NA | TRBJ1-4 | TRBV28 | CASSLRRGLANEKLFF | TGTGCCAGCAGTTTACGAAGGGGTCTGGCTAATGAAAAACTGTTTTTT
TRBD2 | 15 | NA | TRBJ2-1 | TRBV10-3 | CAIRDGTSGDNEQFF | TGTGCCATCAGAGACGGGACTAGCGGGGACAATGAGCAGTTCTTC
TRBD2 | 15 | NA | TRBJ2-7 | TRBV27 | CASSLVGGSAYEQYF | TGTGCCAGCAGTCTAGTCGGGGGGTCTGCCTACGAGCAGTACTTC
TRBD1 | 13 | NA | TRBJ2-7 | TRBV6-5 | CASRRTGFNEQYF | TGTGCCAGCAGAAGGACAGGGTTCAACGAGCAGTACTTC
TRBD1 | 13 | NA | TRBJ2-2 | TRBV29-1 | CSGTGQFTGELFF | TGCAGCGGAACGGGACAGTTCACCGGGGAGCTGTTTTTT
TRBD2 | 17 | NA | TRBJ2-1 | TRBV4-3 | CASSPSTSGGPYNEQFF | TGCGCCAGCAGCCCCTCAACTAGCGGGGGTCCCTACAATGAGCAGTTCTTC
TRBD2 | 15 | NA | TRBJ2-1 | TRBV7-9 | CASSLGGGKNNEQFF | TGTGCCAGCAGCTTAGGCGGGGGGAAAAACAATGAGCAGTTCTTC
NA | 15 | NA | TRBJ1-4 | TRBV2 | CASSDDRMASEKLFF | TGTGCCAGCAGTGATGACCGTATGGCTAGTGAAAAACTGTTTTTT
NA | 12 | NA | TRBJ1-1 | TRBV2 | CASIGQNTEAFF | TGTGCCAGCATTGGACAGAACACTGAAGCTTTCTTT
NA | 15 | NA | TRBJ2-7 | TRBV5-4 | CASSLGGGDGYEQYF | TGTGCCAGCAGCTTGGGGGGCGGGGATGGGTACGAGCAGTACTTC
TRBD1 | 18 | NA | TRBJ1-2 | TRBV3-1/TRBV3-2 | CASSQDWTGVPYTIGYTF | TGTGCCAGCAGCCAAGATTGGACAGGGGTGCCTTACACCATCGGCTACACCTTC
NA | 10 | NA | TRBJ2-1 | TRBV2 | CASSLNEQFF | TGTGCCAGCAGTTTAAATGAGCAGTTCTTC
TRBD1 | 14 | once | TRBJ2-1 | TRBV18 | CASSPDRADNEQFF | TGTGCCAGCTCACCGGACAGGGCGGACAATGAGCAGTTCTTC
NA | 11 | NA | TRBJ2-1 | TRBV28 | CASSLGRGQFF | TGTGCCAGCAGTTTGGGGCGGGGGCAGTTCTTC
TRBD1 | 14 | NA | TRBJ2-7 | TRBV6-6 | CASSYSNRGNEQYF | TGTGCCAGCAGTTACTCCAACAGGGGAAACGAGCAGTACTTC
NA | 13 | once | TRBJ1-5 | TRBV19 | CASSIGQHQPQHF | TGTGCCAGTAGTATTGGGCAGCATCAGCCCCAGCATTTT
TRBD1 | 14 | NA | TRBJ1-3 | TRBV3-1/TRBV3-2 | CASSQADRGNTIYF | TGTGCCAGCAGCCAGGCGGACAGGGGAAACACCATATATTTT
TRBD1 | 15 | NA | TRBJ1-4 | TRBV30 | CAWSLPGQTNEKLFF | TGTGCCTGGAGTCTGCCGGGACAGACTAATGAAAAACTGTTTTTT
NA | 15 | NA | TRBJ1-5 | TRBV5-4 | CASSLELVSNQPQHF | TGTGCCAGCAGCTTGGAGTTAGTTAGCAATCAGCCCCAGCATTTT
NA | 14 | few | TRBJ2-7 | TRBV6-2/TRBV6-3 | CASSPRGLSYEQYF | TGTGCCAGCAGTCCCAGGGGACTATCCTACGAGCAGTACTTC
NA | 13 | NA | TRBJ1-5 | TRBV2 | CASQSGSNQPQHF | TGTGCCAGCCAATCGGGTAGCAATCAGCCCCAGCATTTT
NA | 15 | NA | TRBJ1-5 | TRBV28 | CASSLTGDPNQPQHF | TGTGCCAGCAGTTTGACGGGGGATCCCAATCAGCCCCAGCATTTT
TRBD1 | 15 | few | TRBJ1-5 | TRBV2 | CASSELAGGVQPQHF | TGTGCCAGCAGTGAATTGGCAGGGGGCGTCCAGCCCCAGCATTTT
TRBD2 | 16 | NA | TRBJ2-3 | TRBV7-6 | CASSKTSGGPTDTQYF | TGTGCCAGCAGCAAAACTAGCGGGGGGCCCACAGATACGCAGTATTTT
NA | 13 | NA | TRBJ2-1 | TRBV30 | CAWSLQGYNEQFF | TGTGCCTGGAGTCTACAGGGTTACAATGAGCAGTTCTTC
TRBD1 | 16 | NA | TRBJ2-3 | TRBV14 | CASSQTDRGLRDTQYF | TGTGCCAGCAGCCAAACGGACAGGGGATTAAGGGATACGCAGTATTTT
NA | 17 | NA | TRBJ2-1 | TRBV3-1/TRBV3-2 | CASSQVFTGQLYNEQFF | TGTGCCAGCAGCCAAGTATTTACCGGACAGCTCTACAATGAGCAGTTCTTC
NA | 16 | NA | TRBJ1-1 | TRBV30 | CAWKGRAQGVNTEAFF | TGTGCCTGGAAGGGTAGGGCCCAAGGGGTGAACACTGAAGCTTTCTTT
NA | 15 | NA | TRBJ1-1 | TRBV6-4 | CASSDLWARGTEAFF | TGTGCCAGCAGTGATCTATGGGCACGGGGCACTGAAGCTTTCTTT
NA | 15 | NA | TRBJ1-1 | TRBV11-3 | CASSLGTGRDTEAFF | TGTGCCAGCAGCTTAGGAACCGGCAGGGACACTGAAGCTTTCTTT
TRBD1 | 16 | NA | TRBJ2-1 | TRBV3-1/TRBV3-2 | CASSQGQGVSYNEQFF | TGTGCCAGCAGCCAGGGACAGGGGGTTTCCTACAATGAGCAGTTCTTC
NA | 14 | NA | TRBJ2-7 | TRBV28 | CASSLGHLSYEQYF | TGTGCCAGCAGTTTGGGGCACCTCTCCTACGAGCAGTACTTC
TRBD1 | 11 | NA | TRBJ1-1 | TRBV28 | CATGGNTEAFF | TGTGCGACAGGGGGGAACACTGAAGCTTTCTTT
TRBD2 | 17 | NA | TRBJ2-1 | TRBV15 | CATSRGAGGGIHNEQFF | TGTGCCACCAGCAGAGGGGCTGGCGGGGGAATCCACAATGAGCAGTTCTTC
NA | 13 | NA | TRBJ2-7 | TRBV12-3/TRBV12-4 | CASSLEGGYEQYF | TGTGCCAGCAGTTTAGAGGGGGGGTACGAGCAGTACTTC
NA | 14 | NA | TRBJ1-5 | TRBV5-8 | CASSPRDFGQPQHF | TGTGCCAGCAGCCCCCGGGACTTCGGGCAGCCCCAGCATTTT
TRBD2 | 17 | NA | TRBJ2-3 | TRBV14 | CASSQGASGGQGDTQYF | TGTGCCAGCAGCCAAGGGGCTAGCGGGGGGCAGGGAGATACGCAGTATTTT
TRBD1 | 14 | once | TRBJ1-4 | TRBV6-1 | CASSEASGGGKLFF | TGTGCCAGCAGTGAAGCGTCAGGGGGCGGCAAACTGTTTTTT
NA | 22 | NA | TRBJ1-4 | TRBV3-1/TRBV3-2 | CASSQKVQTGGRPCRNNEKLFF | TGTGCCAGCAGCCAAAAAGTCCAGACGGGGGGGCGACCTTGTAGGAATAATGAAAAACTGTTTTTT
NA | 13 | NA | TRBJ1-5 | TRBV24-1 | CATSRGSNQPQHF | TGTGCCACCAGCAGAGGTAGCAATCAGCCCCAGCATTTT
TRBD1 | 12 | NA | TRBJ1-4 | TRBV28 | CASSQQGGKLFF | TGTGCCAGCAGTCAGCAGGGGGGAAAACTGTTTTTT
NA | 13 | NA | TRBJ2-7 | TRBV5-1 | CASSKDRTYEQYF | TGCGCCAGCAGCAAAGACAGGACCTACGAGCAGTACTTC
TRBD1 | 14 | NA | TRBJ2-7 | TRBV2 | CASGRDRSSYEQYF | TGTGCCAGCGGCCGGGACAGGAGCTCCTACGAGCAGTACTTC
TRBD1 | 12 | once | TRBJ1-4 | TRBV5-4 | CASGTGDEKLFF | TGTGCCAGCGGGACAGGGGATGAAAAACTGTTTTTT
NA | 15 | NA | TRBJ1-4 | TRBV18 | CASSPPGGRGEKLFF | TGTGCCAGCTCACCACCGGGGGGACGGGGTGAAAAACTGTTTTTT